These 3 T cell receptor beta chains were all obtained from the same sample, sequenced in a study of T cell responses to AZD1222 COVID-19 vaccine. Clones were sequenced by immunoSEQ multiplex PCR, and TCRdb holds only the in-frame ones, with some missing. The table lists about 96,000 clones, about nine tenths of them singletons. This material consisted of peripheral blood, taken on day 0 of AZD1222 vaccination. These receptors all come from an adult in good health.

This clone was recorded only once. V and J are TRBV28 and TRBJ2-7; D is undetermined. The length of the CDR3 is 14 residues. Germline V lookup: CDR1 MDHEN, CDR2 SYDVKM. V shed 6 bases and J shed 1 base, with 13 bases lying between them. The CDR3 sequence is CASSQKTGSYEQYF. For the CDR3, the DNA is TGTGCCAGCAGCCAGAAAACTGGGTCCTACGAGCAGTACTTC.

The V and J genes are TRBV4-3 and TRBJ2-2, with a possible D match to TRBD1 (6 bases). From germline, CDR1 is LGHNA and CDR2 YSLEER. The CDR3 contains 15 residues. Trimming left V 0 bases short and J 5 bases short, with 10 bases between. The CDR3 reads CASSQDRQGTGELFF. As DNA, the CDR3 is TGCGCCAGCAGCCAAGATCGCCAGGGGACCGGGGAGCTGTTTTTT.

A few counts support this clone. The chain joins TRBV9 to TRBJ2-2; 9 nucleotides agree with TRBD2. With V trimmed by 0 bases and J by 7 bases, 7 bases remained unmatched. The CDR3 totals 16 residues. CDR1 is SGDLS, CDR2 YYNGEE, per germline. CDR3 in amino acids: CASSVGSGSGIGELFF. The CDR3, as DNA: TGTGCCAGCAGCGTAGGTAGCGGGAGTGGGATCGGGGAGCTGTTTTTT.